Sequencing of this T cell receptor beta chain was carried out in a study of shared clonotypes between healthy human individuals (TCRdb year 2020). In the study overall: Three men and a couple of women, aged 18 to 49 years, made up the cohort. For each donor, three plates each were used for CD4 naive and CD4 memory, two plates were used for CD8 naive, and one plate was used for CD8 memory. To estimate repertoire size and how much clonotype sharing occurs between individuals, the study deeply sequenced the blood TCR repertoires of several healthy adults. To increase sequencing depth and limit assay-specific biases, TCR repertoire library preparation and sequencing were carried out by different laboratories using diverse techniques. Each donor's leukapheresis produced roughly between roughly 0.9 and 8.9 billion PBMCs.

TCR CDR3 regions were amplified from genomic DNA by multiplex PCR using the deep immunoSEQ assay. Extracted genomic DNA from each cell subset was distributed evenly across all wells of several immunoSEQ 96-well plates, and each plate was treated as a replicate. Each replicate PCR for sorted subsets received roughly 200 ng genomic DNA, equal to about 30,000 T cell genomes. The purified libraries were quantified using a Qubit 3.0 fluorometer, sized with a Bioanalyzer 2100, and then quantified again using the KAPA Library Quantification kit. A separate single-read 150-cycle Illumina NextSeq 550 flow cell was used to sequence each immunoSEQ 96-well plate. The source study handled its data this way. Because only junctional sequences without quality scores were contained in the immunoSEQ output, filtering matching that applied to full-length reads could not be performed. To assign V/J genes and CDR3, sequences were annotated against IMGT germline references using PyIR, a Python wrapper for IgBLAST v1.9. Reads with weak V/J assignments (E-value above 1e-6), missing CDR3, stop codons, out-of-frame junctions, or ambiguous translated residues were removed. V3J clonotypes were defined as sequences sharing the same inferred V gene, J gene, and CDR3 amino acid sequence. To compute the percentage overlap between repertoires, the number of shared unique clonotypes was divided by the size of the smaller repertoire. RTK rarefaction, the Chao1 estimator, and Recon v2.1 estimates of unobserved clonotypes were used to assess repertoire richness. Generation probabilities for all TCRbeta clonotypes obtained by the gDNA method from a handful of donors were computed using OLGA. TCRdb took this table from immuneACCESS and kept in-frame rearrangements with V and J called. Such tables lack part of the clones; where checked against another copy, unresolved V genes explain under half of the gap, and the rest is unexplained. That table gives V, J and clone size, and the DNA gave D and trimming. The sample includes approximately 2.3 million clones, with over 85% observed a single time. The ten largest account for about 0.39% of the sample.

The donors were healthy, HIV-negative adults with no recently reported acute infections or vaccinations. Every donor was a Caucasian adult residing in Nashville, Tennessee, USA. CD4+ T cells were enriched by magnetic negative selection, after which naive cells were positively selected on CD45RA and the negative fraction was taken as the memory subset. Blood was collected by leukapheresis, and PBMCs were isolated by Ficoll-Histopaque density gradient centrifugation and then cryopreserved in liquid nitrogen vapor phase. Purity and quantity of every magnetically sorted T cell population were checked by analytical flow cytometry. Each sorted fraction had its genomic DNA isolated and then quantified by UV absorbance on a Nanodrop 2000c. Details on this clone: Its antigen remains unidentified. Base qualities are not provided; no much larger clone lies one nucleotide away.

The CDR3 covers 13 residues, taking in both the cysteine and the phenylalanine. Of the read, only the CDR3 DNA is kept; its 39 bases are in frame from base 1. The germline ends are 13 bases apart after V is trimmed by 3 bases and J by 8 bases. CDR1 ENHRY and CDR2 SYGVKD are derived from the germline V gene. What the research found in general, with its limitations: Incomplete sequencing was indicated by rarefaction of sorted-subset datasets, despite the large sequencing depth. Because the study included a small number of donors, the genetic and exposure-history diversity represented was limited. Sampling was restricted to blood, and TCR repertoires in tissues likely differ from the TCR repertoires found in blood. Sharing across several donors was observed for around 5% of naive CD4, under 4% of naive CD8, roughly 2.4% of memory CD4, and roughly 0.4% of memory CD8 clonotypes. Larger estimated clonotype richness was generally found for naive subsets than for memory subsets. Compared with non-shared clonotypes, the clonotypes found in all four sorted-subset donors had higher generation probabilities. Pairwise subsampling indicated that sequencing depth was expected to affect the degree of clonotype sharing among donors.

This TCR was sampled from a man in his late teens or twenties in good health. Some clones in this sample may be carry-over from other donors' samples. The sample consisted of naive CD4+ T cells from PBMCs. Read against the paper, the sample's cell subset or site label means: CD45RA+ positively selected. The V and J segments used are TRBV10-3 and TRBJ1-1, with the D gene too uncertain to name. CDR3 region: CAISEVWETEAFF. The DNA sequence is TGTGCCATCAGTGAAGTATGGGAAACAGAAGCTTTCTTT.